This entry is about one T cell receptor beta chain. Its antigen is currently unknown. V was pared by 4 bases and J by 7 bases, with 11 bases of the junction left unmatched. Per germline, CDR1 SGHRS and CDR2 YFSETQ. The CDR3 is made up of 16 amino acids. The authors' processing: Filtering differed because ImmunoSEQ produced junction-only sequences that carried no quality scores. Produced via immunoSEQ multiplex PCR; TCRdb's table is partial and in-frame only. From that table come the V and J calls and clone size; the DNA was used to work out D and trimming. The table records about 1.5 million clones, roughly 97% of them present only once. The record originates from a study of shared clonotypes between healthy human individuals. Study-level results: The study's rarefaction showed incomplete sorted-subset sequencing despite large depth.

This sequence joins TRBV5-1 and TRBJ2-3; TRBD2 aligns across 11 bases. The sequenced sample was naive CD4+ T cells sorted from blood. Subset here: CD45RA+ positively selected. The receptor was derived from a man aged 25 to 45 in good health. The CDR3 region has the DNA TGCGCCAGCAGCCATGAACTGACTAGCGGGACGCATACGCAGTATTTT. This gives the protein CASSHELTSGTHTQYF. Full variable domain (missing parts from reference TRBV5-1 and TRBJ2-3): KAGVTQTPRYLIKTRGQQVTLSCSPISGHRSVSWYQQTPGQGLQFLFEYFSETQRNKGNFPGRFSGRQFSNSRSEMNVSTLELGDSALYLCASSHELTSGTHTQYFGPGTRLTVL.